Shown below are 15 T cell receptor beta chains from a single sample sequenced in a study of blood T cell repertoires in COVID-19. TCRdb keeps only in-frame clones here, not all; method: immunoSEQ multiplex PCR. The data show around 60,000 clones, approximately 88% seen once. Source material: peripheral blood. The receptors derive from a man aged 55 to 69 with COVID-19, enrolled during active disease.

This clone was detected once. The chain couples TRBV5-6 to TRBJ2-7, with 12 bases matching TRBD1. V trimming: 4 bases; J trimming: 2 bases; junction bases outside the gene matches: 7. The germline V gene encodes CDR1 SGHDT and CDR2 YYEEEE. This CDR3 comprises 16 residues. The CDR3 protein is CASSRPGQGAPYEQYF. For the CDR3, the DNA is TGTGCCAGCAGCCGTCCGGGACAGGGGGCTCCCTACGAGCAGTACTTC.

The rearrangement links TRBV6-4 to TRBJ1-2; D is unclear. The CDR3 is 15 residues long. Trimming took 3 bases from V and 7 from J, leaving 18 bases between them. Germline V gene sequence: CDR1 MRHNA, CDR2 SNTAGT. Written as DNA, the CDR3 is TGTGCCAGCAGTGAGCGGTTATCTGCTGGTGGTGGCTACACCTTC. Its protein product is CASSERLSAGGGYTF.

The chain carries TRBV10-3 and TRBJ2-3; 7 bases map to TRBD1. V gave up 9 bases and J gave up 2 bases; unmatched junction bases: 8. The germline gives CDR1 ENHRY, CDR2 SYGVKD. The CDR3 runs 14 residues. The CDR3 reads CAIMTGSSTDTQYF. CDR3 bases: TGTGCCATAATGACAGGGAGCTCCACAGATACGCAGTATTTT.

This chain connects TRBV5-5 to TRBJ1-1; D is unresolved. Germline CDR1 reads SGHKS; CDR2 reads YYEKEE (reference sequence). The CDR3 spans 14 residues. The V gene lost 4 bases and the J gene lost 2 bases, with 12 bases spanning the gap. The CDR3 DNA reads as TGTGCCAGCAGCGCCCCGGGATCCAACACTGAAGCTTTCTTT. This codes for CASSAPGSNTEAFF.

DNA for the CDR3: TGCGCCAGCAGCTTGGGACAGGGGCCAGATACGCAGTATTTT. This encodes CASSLGQGPDTQYF. The chain uses TRBV5-1 and TRBJ2-3; TRBD1 matches at 8 bases. The germline V gene encodes CDR1 SGHRS and CDR2 YFSETQ. After removal of 0 bases from V and 4 bases from J, the junction contained 1 base not matched to a gene. CDR3 length equals 14 residues.

J is TRBJ2-3 and V is TRBV5-1, with 9 bases identical to TRBD2. Germline V gene data show CDR1 as SGHRS and CDR2 as YFSETQ. V shed 5 bases, J shed 0 bases, and the junction held 13 bases outside the gene matches. CDR3 length: 18 residues. For the CDR3, the DNA is TGCGCCAGCAGTGCTAGCGGGACCCATTCCTACAGCACAGATACGCAGTATTTT. Encoded protein: CASSASGTHSYSTDTQYF.

This clone was recorded once. V usage is TRBV5-1 and J usage is TRBJ2-2; 11 bases are a match to TRBD2. This CDR3 is 16 amino acids long. The V gene's germline CDR1 is SGHRS and CDR2 YFSETQ. V was clipped by 4 bases and J by 3 bases; unmatched bases: 5. CDR3 DNA: TGCGCCAGCAGCCCGCTAGCGGGGGGCCACACCGGGGAGCTGTTTTTT. It is translated as CASSPLAGGHTGELFF.

This clone appeared a single time. The chain carries TRBV10-3 and TRBJ1-1; 9 bases map to TRBD1. V was clipped by 10 bases and J by 6 bases; unmatched bases: 15. This CDR3 is 15 amino acids long. Germline values: CDR1 ENHRY, CDR2 SYGVKD. CDR3 sequence: CATLRGGQGFSEAFF. The CDR3 DNA reads as TGTGCCACCCTTCGAGGGGGACAGGGTTTTTCTGAAGCTTTCTTT.

The genes are TRBV29-1 and TRBJ2-3; 11 bases fit TRBD2. This CDR3 spans 15 amino acids. Losses at the gene ends were 6 bases for V and 0 bases for J; bases not matched to a gene: 5. The germline V gene has CDR1 SQVTM and CDR2 ANQGSEA. The CDR3 DNA is TGCAGCGTAAATGGACTAGCGGGTAGCACAGATACGCAGTATTTT. This codes for CSVNGLAGSTDTQYF.

The chain recombines TRBV6-5 with TRBJ1-1; 8 nucleotides match TRBD1. V lost 2 bases to trimming and J lost 7 bases; unmatched junction nucleotides: 6. The germline V gene encodes CDR1 MNHEY and CDR2 SVGAGI. There are 14 residues in the CDR3. The CDR3 loop reads CASSYRQGAFEAFF. CDR3 DNA: TGTGCCAGCAGTTACCGGCAGGGGGCGTTTGAAGCTTTCTTT.

The rearrangement links TRBV6-2 or TRBV6-3 to TRBJ2-7; TRBD1 is a possible D gene (7 bases). The CDR3 has 16 residues. V lost 0 bases and J lost 2, with 14 bases in between. Germline loops: CDR1 MNHEY, CDR2 SVGEGT. As DNA, the CDR3 is TGTGCCAGCAGTTACTCGGCACGCGGGACAGCCTACGAGCAGTACTTC. As protein: CASSYSARGTAYEQYF.

The rearrangement uses TRBV19 and TRBJ1-6, with D hard to call. This CDR3 is built from 17 residues. Germline CDR1 reads LNHDA; CDR2 reads SQIVND (reference sequence). Trimming stripped 3 bases from V and 10 bases from J, with 22 bases between. CDR3 coding DNA: TGTGCCAGTAGTATTCCTCCCCGTCTTGAGGGTGAATCACCCCTCCACTTT. Translation gives CASSIPPRLEGESPLHF.

This clone turned up a few times. The rearrangement links TRBV11-2 to TRBJ2-5; a possible D gene is TRBD1 (6 bases). The CDR3 is 14 residues long. Trimming took off 4 bases at V and 1 base at J, with 10 bases between the two ends. Germline lookup yields CDR1 SGHAT and CDR2 FQNNGV. This CDR3 is CASSSWDIQETQYF. The CDR3 nucleotides are TGTGCCAGCAGCTCGTGGGACATCCAAGAGACCCAGTACTTC.

This clone was detected once. The V call is TRBV28, the J call TRBJ1-3; D remains unclear. Germline V gene data show CDR1 as MDHEN and CDR2 as SYDVKM. CDR3 length: 13 amino acids. The V gene lost 7 bases and the J gene lost 3 bases, with 10 bases spanning the gap. CDR3: CASILGSGNTIYF. The CDR3, as DNA: TGTGCCAGCATCTTAGGGAGTGGAAACACCATATATTTT.

The V gene is TRBV5-4, the J gene TRBJ2-1; 12 nucleotides line up with TRBD2. The germline gives CDR1 SGHNT, CDR2 YYREEE (reference sequence). The CDR3 totals 15 residues. Trimming cost V 4 bases and J 7 bases; bases outside gene matches: 6. The DNA for the CDR3 is TGTGCCAGCAGCCTCTCTAGCGGGGGGGTTAATGAGCAGTTCTTC. Protein sequence: CASSLSSGGVNEQFF.